This entry features one T cell receptor (beta chain) sequence. There is no known antigen for this receptor. No base-level quality is on record; no much larger clone is a single base apart. TCRbeta CDR3 regions were amplified from genomic DNA using the immunoSEQ Assay, a bias-controlled multiplex PCR. As for how the authors treated the data: Nucleated cell counts per sample were estimated from amplification of reference gene primers within the assay. Sequence reads were collapsed and filtered to measure the absolute abundance of every unique TCRbeta CDR3 rearrangement. For each sample, productive Simpson clonality was calculated as the square root of Simpson's diversity index across productive rearrangements. The table was pulled from immuneACCESS by TCRdb, which kept in-frame rearrangements only. Such tables lose some clones; where checked, under half of the loss comes from unresolved V genes, and the rest has no known cause. Clone size and the V and J calls come from that table; the DNA yielded D and trimming. The sample table records 200,000 to 250,000 clones; roughly four fifths of these occur just once. The top ten constitute around 8% of the sample.

The sample belongs to a study of blood T cell repertoires in COVID-19 (dated by TCRdb to the early 2020s). As for the study more broadly: Samples from collaborators originated in the United States, Italy and Spain and spanned both the acute and convalescent phases of COVID-19. The material from the prospective study consisted of cDNA or gDNA derived from T cells, B-cell-depleted T cells, or PBMCs. Deeply sampled blood TCRbeta repertoires from subjects exposed to, actively infected with, or recovered from COVID-19 were included in the dataset. The repertoires were released in a freely available public database meant as a resource for research on the immune response to SARS-CoV-2. Samples came from the ongoing ImmuneRACE study (first 160 participants) plus 1,254 subjects from 6 global collaborators. Sample metadata almost always included a de-identified subject ID, COVID-19 status, age in years and sex. Where available, HLA class I and class II types were taken from metadata supplied by the sample provider and were not determined by assay-based typing. The investigation overall reported the following: How much clinical and demographic metadata was included differed by source and by participant, and the metadata was provided uncurated.

Reading from cysteine to phenylalanine, the CDR3 counts 14 amino acids. Of all the DNA, just the CDR3 is kept, 42 bases in frame from base 1. Based on the germline V gene, the CDR1 and CDR2 sequences are KGHSH and LQKENI. The V end loses 3 bases and the J end loses 5 bases, and a stretch of 11 bases separates them. One collaborating source in Seattle enrolled patients during active infection and followed them longitudinally through the course of disease. Whole blood was collected in K2EDTA tubes by collaborating institutions according to the institutions' own protocols. For TCRbeta analysis, collaborator samples were shipped as frozen whole blood, as isolated PBMCs, or as DNA extracted from either sample type.

Source material: peripheral blood. The chain is encoded by TRBV18 joined to TRBJ2-1, with TRBD2 as a weak D call on 6 bases. This TCR was recovered from a woman of 80 years or more with COVID-19, enrolled during active disease. CDR3 protein: CASSPLATDNEQFF. The DNA reads TGTGCCAGCTCACCTCTAGCGACAGACAATGAGCAGTTCTTC.